The 30 T cell receptor beta chains listed next were all sequenced from one sample in a study of tissue T cells after allogeneic stem cell transplantation (dated by TCRdb to 2022 to 2024). Library preparation used the immunoSEQ multiplex PCR assay. TCRdb re-hosts the immuneACCESS table, in-frame sequences only. Its copies lack some clones; in the studies checked, an unresolved V gene accounts for under half of them, and the cause for the rest is not known. Present in this sample are some 560 clones, almost 60% of which were seen just once. Together, the top ten hold 53% of the sample. In the paper's terms, the time point label means: human tissue collected at research (rapid) autopsy. The sample consisted of spleen tissue, taken at autopsy. The source of these receptors is a female patient aged 40 to 69 with steroid-refractory graft-versus-host disease after an allogeneic stem cell transplant. After a transplant, the graft donor may have provided part of the T cells.

V and J are TRBV4-3 and TRBJ2-3, with TRBD2 matching over 8 bases. Germline assignment: CDR1 LGHNA and CDR2 YSLEER. The junction had 8 bases not matched to a gene; V was cut back by 1 base and J by 8 bases. The CDR3 is 15 amino acids. The CDR3 region has the DNA TGCGCCAGCAGCCAAGCGGGACACCTAGCGGGTACGCAGTATTTT. Translation: CASSQAGHLAGTQYF.

This CDR3 is CASSQGGLAGVFEQYF. The CDR3 DNA is TGTGCCAGCAGCCAAGGGGGACTAGCGGGAGTTTTCGAGCAGTACTTC. The chain joins TRBV3-1 (or the pseudogene TRBV3-2) to TRBJ2-7, with TRBD2 identical over 14 bases. After removal of 1 base from V and 6 bases from J, the junction contained 5 bases not matched to a gene. CDR3 length: 16 amino acids. Germline loops: CDR1 LGHDT, CDR2 YNNKEL (reference sequence).

The rearrangement links TRBV5-6 to TRBJ1-1, with 9 nucleotides matching TRBD1. Germline-derived CDR1 and CDR2 are SGHDT and YYEEEE. The CDR3 loop spans 15 amino acids. J was trimmed by 6 bases and V by 3 bases; bases with no gene match: 9. CDR3 loop: CASSWGDRVSSEAFF. The CDR3 DNA reads TGTGCCAGCAGCTGGGGGGACAGGGTATCATCTGAAGCTTTCTTT.

This chain uses TRBV5-1 with TRBJ2-3; D call uncertain. The CDR3 loop spans 12 amino acids. Germline values: CDR1 SGHRS, CDR2 YFSETQ. V lost 4 bases, J lost 0 bases, and 3 bases lay in between. CDR3 residues: CASSLSTDTQYF. The CDR3 bases are TGCGCCAGCAGCCTAAGCACAGATACGCAGTATTTT.

V is TRBV6-1 and J is TRBJ1-5; no reliable D call. CDR1 and CDR2 (germline): MNHNS, SASEGT. CDR3 length: 16 residues. The ends were cut back, 2 bases at V and 0 bases at J, with 11 bases in the middle. The CDR3 DNA reads TGTGCCAGCAGTGAATTGCGGGATTATAGCAATCAGCCCCAGCATTTT. Protein sequence: CASSELRDYSNQPQHF.

This clone is classed as large. The V call is TRBV7-9, the J call TRBJ2-7; TRBD2 agrees at 11 bases. The CDR3 is made up of 16 amino acids. Germline V gives CDR1 SEHNR, CDR2 FQNEAQ (reference sequence). The trim removed 5 bases at V and 3 bases at J, leaving 9 bases unmatched. CDR3 bases: TGTGCCAGCAGCCGGTCGGGGACTAGCGGTATCTACGAGCAGTACTTC. It is translated as CASSRSGTSGIYEQYF.

The J gene is TRBJ1-3, the V gene TRBV11-2; D is undetermined. The V end was cut by 1 base, the J end by 4 bases, with 5 bases between. Germline V lookup: CDR1 SGHAT, CDR2 FQNNGV. The CDR3 has 13 amino acids. The DNA for the CDR3 is TGTGCCAGCAGCTTAGGCCCCGGAAACACCATATATTTT. As protein: CASSLGPGNTIYF.

This clone showed up just a few times. CDR3 bases: TGTGCCACCAGCAGAGATTCCACGTCTCTTTACAATGAGCAGTTCTTC. It codes for CATSRDSTSLYNEQFF. The chain carries TRBV15 and TRBJ2-1; D not resolved. This CDR3 has 16 residues. Germline V gene sequence: CDR1 LNHNV, CDR2 YYDKDF (reference sequence). Trimming left V 0 bases short and J 4 bases short, with 13 bases between.

The CDR3 here is CAWKKRVPLGSYNEQFF. Here the CDR3 DNA reads TGTGCCTGGAAGAAGCGGGTCCCCTTAGGTTCCTACAATGAGCAGTTCTTC. The chain combines TRBV30 with TRBJ2-1; tentative D call: TRBD2 (6 bases). V was cut by 4 bases and J by 1 base, with 20 bases left in between. The CDR3 contains 17 residues. In germline, CDR1 is GTSNPN, CDR2 SVGIG (reference sequence). Complete variable domain (other parts from reference TRBV30 and TRBJ2-1): SQTIHQWPATLVQPVGSPLSLECTVEGTSNPNLYWYRQAAGRGLQLLFYSVGIGQISSEVPQNLSASRPQDRQFILSSKKLLLSDSGFYLCAWKKRVPLGSYNEQFFGPGTRLTVL.

This clone was seen a handful of times. The CDR3: CASSQRTSGGRNEQFF. In DNA, the CDR3 is TGTGCCAGCAGCCAACGGACTAGCGGGGGGAGGAATGAGCAGTTCTTC. The chain couples TRBV4-2 to TRBJ2-1, with TRBD2 identical over 14 bases. There are 16 residues in the CDR3. J gave up 7 bases and V 2 bases, and 4 bases lay outside the gene matches. CDR1 is LGHNA, CDR2 YNFKEQ, per germline.

The chain uses TRBV3-1 (or the pseudogene TRBV3-2) and TRBJ2-7; D gene uncertain. The V end was cut by 1 base, the J end by 0 bases, with 7 bases between. The CDR3 covers 14 residues. Per the germline V gene, CDR1 is LGHDT and CDR2 is YNNKEL (reference sequence). The CDR3 sequence is CASSQGLSSYEQYF. CDR3 in DNA: TGTGCCAGCAGCCAAGGGCTCTCCTCCTACGAGCAGTACTTC.

The rearrangement joins TRBV19 to TRBJ2-5; TRBD2 agrees at 10 bases. The germline V gene encodes CDR1 LNHDA and CDR2 SQIVND (reference sequence). V was clipped by 6 bases and J by 5 bases; unmatched bases: 12. This CDR3 comprises 16 residues. As DNA, the CDR3 is TGTGCCAGTAGCCCGTGGTCACTAGCGGGACGGGAGACCCAGTACTTC. This gives the protein CASSPWSLAGRETQYF. Using reference TRBV19 and TRBJ2-5 for the parts outside the CDR3, the full variable domain is DGGITQSPKYLFRKEGQNVTLSCEQNLNHDAMYWYRQDPGQGLRLIYYSQIVNDFQKGDIAEGYSVSREKKESFPLTVTSAQKNPTAFYLCASSPWSLAGRETQYFGPGTRLLVL.

The chain has TRBV18 and TRBJ1-5; D unclear. The CDR3 spans 13 residues. Germline-derived CDR1 and CDR2 are KGHSH and LQKENI. V lost 4 bases and J 3 bases, leaving 7 bases between the germline ends. The CDR3 DNA reads as TGTGCCAGCTCACTTCAGGACAATCAGCCCCAGCATTTT. Translating gives CASSLQDNQPQHF.

V is TRBV5-1 and J is TRBJ2-2, with 10 bases aligning to TRBD2. J lost 7 bases, V lost 6 bases, and 15 bases had no gene match. The CDR3 is made up of 17 amino acids. In germline, CDR1 is SGHRS, CDR2 YFSETQ. The CDR3 protein is CASTLGPSGGALGELFF. In nucleotides, the CDR3 is TGCGCCAGCACGCTAGGCCCGAGCGGGGGGGCCCTCGGGGAGCTGTTTTTT.

The chain recombines TRBV25-1 with TRBJ2-3; D is ambiguous. This CDR3 is built from 12 residues. Trimming pared 3 bases from V and 6 bases from J, leaving 7 bases between. From germline, CDR1 is MGHDK and CDR2 SYGVNS. CDR3 nucleotides: TGTGCCAGCAGTGACCTCAAGGATACGCAGTATTTT. This translates into CASSDLKDTQYF.

The CDR3, as DNA: TGTGCCAGCAGTGACTGGTCCAGCTCCGAGACCCAGTACTTC. Protein product: CASSDWSSSETQYF. The chain joins TRBV25-1 to TRBJ2-5, with D hard to call. Germline V CDR1 and CDR2: MGHDK, SYGVNS. CDR3 length equals 14 residues. V lost 3 bases and J lost 5, with 13 bases in between. The whole variable domain, filled in from reference TRBV25-1 and TRBJ2-5, reads EADIYQTPRYLVIGTGKKITLECSQTMGHDKMYWYQQDPGMELHLIHYSYGVNSTEKGDLSSESTVSRIRTEHFPLTLESARPSHTSQYLCASSDWSSSETQYFGPGTRLLVL.

By sample fraction, this clone is large. The V gene is TRBV5-1, the J gene TRBJ2-5, with a tentative D call TRBD2 (5 bases). CDR3 length: 14 residues. V was clipped by 0 bases and J by 5 bases, with 11 bases between them. CDR1 SGHRS and CDR2 YFSETQ come from the germline V gene. CDR3 sequence reads: CASSLGTWGETQYF. CDR3 in DNA: TGCGCCAGCAGCTTGGGGACTTGGGGTGAGACCCAGTACTTC. Combining the CDR3 with reference TRBV5-1 and TRBJ2-5 gives the whole variable domain KAGVTQTPRYLIKTRGQQVTLSCSPISGHRSVSWYQQTPGQGLQFLFEYFSETQRNKGNFPGRFSGRQFSNSRSEMNVSTLELGDSALYLCASSLGTWGETQYFGPGTRLLVL.

CDR3 nucleotides: TGCGCCAGCAGCTTGGACGGGTTTAATGAAAAACTGTTTTTT. It is translated as CASSLDGFNEKLFF. This chain joins TRBV5-1 and TRBJ1-4, with D unclear. Trimming removed 0 bases from V and 4 bases from J, with 7 bases in between. The CDR3 extends over 14 amino acids. CDR1 SGHRS and CDR2 YFSETQ come from the germline V gene.

The V gene is TRBV12-5, the J gene TRBJ2-7; 11 bases match TRBD2. CDR3 size: 14 residues. The V segment lost 6 bases and the J segment 6 bases; nucleotides outside the gene matches: 7. Germline assignment: CDR1 LGHNT and CDR2 FRNRAP. The CDR3 spells CASGLSGGASEQYF. The CDR3, as DNA: TGTGCTAGTGGACTTAGCGGGGGGGCCTCCGAGCAGTACTTC.

This clone was detected a few times. The genes are TRBV2 and TRBJ1-1, with 8 bases fitting TRBD1. CDR1 SNHLY and CDR2 FYNNEI come from the germline V gene. The trim removed 6 bases at V and 1 base at J, leaving 4 bases unmatched. This CDR3 has 14 residues. CDR3 DNA: TGTGCCAGCAGAGGGACAGGATGGAACACTGAAGCTTTCTTT. It encodes CASRGTGWNTEAFF.

This clone was detected a few times. V gene TRBV6-2 or TRBV6-3 combines with J gene TRBJ1-5; the match to TRBD1 covers 8 bases. V was pared by 3 bases and J by 6 bases, with 4 bases of the junction left unmatched. CDR1 MNHEY and CDR2 SVGEGT come from the germline V gene. CDR3 size: 14 residues. The CDR3 is CASSYRTGFQPQHF. The CDR3 nucleotides read TGTGCCAGCAGTTATAGGACAGGGTTTCAGCCCCAGCATTTT.

The chain recombines TRBV5-6 with TRBJ2-5; a possible D gene is TRBD2 (5 bases). The CDR3 is made up of 14 amino acids. Germline CDR1 and CDR2: SGHDT and YYEEEE. Trimming cost V 0 bases and J 7 bases, with 13 bases left between them. CDR3 DNA: TGTGCCAGCAGCTTGGACTGGCTACGGGGGACCCAGTACTTC. Translated, it gives CASSLDWLRGTQYF.

This clone was seen only a few times. The CDR3 DNA reads TGTGCCAGCAGCTCCCGGGGACCGACCTCCTACAATGAGCAGTTCTTC. Amino acid sequence: CASSSRGPTSYNEQFF. The rearrangement joins TRBV7-9 to TRBJ2-1; D tentatively reads TRBD1 or TRBD2 (5 bases each). Trimming shortened V by 4 bases and J by 0 bases, and 13 bases separated the two germline ends. CDR3 length: 16 amino acids. Germline V gene lookup returns CDR1 SEHNR and CDR2 FQNEAQ (reference sequence).

This rearrangement joins TRBV5-4 to TRBJ1-2; TRBD1 matches at 7 bases. V lost 0 bases, J lost 7 bases, and 3 bases stayed unmatched. This CDR3 spans 13 amino acids. Germline V gene sequence: CDR1 SGHNT, CDR2 YYREEE (reference sequence). CDR3 coding DNA: TGTGCCAGCAGCTTGGCTACAGGGGCTGGCTACACCTTC. Its protein is CASSLATGAGYTF.

In this sample, this clone turned up a few times. The chain couples TRBV2 to TRBJ1-4; D is possibly TRBD1 (6 bases). The CDR3 contains 16 residues. V was cut by 5 bases and J by 3 bases, with 16 bases left in between. Germline CDR1 is SNHLY and CDR2 is FYNNEI. The CDR3 nucleotides are TGTGCCAGCAGTTCCCAGGACAGAGAACCTAATGAAAAACTGTTTTTT. Translating it yields CASSSQDREPNEKLFF.

This chain links TRBV5-4 with TRBJ2-1, with TRBD2 matching over 7 bases. The germline V gene has CDR1 SGHNT and CDR2 YYREEE (reference sequence). V lost 3 bases and J lost 7; bases outside the gene matches: 10. This CDR3 is 15 amino acids long. The chain's CDR3 is CASSWELAGGNEQFF. As DNA, the CDR3 is TGTGCCAGCAGCTGGGAATTAGCGGGTGGAAATGAGCAGTTCTTC.

The gene calls are TRBV7-2 and TRBJ1-3; D unresolved. This CDR3 is built from 13 residues. The ends were cut back, 4 bases at V and 4 bases at J, with 8 bases in the middle. Germline assignment: CDR1 SGHTA and CDR2 FQGNSA. The CDR3 sequence is CASSSGPGNTIYF. Written as DNA, the CDR3 is TGTGCCAGCAGCTCAGGTCCGGGAAACACCATATATTTT.

This clone was seen only once. The CDR3 region has the DNA TGTGCCAGCAGAAGGAGGCCAGAGCTGAGCACAGATACGCAGTATTTT. This codes for CASRRRPELSTDTQYF. The V call is TRBV7-2, the J call TRBJ2-3, with D possibly matching TRBD2 (5 bases). The V end was cut by 6 bases, the J end by 0 bases, with 16 bases between. From germline, CDR1 is SGHTA and CDR2 FQGNSA. The CDR3 is 16 amino acids. Filled out from reference TRBV7-2 and TRBJ2-3, the complete variable domain reads GAGVSQSPSNKVTEKGKDVELRCDPISGHTALYWYRQSLGQGLEFLIYFQGNSAPDKSGLPSDRFSAERTGGSVSTLTIQRTQQEDSAVYLCASRRRPELSTDTQYFGPGTRLTVL.

This chain connects TRBV2 to TRBJ2-7; D might be TRBD2 (6 bases). Trimming removed 6 bases from V and 3 bases from J, with 9 bases in between. Germline V lookup: CDR1 SNHLY, CDR2 FYNNEI. The CDR3 contains 12 residues. The CDR3 spells CASRGGVYEQYF. CDR3 nucleotides: TGTGCCAGCAGAGGCGGGGTCTACGAGCAGTACTTC.

CDR3 in amino acids: CASSVEAGRVETQYF. CDR3 bases: TGTGCCAGCAGCGTAGAGGCAGGGAGGGTTGAGACCCAGTACTTC. The rearrangement uses TRBV9 and TRBJ2-5; 7 bases line up with TRBD2. Germline CDR1 reads SGDLS; CDR2 reads YYNGEE. The V gene end was trimmed by 0 bases and the J gene end by 5 bases; junction bases not matched to a gene: 7. This CDR3 region has 15 residues.